This T cell receptor beta chain derives from a study of T cell clones after liver transplantation. General study results and limits: In most of the 8 subjects, circulating graft-donor-reactive CD4 TCRbeta sequences fell significantly after transplant.

Here immunoSEQ multiplex PCR was the method, and the copy in TCRdb shows in-frame clones only, minus some. The data show 25,000 to 35,000 clones, with about 94% seen just once and more than 25% held by the top ten. Germline lookup yields CDR1 MGHRA and CDR2 YSYEKL. The CDR3 has 14 amino acids. The germline V and J ends were trimmed by 1 base and 0 bases, with 4 bases remaining between them. For this clone: What it binds is unknown.

Sorting of unstimulated PBMCs yielded separate CD3+CD4+ and CD3+CD8+ fractions. This receptor was taken from a human patient who received a liver transplant. Some of these T cells may belong to the graft donor. The chain employs TRBV4-1 and TRBJ2-4; the D is unclear. The sample was CD8+ T cells from blood, taken 12 months after liver transplant. The CDR3 loop reads CASSQVQAKNIQYF. CDR3 coding DNA: TGCGCCAGCAGCCAAGTCCAAGCCAAAAACATTCAGTACTTC.